These 11 T cell receptor beta chains were all obtained from the same sample, sequenced in a study of cytotoxic CD8 clonotypes in ibrutinib-treated CLL. Method: immunoSEQ multiplex PCR; TCRdb's copy keeps in-frame clones and lacks some. Of 60,000 to 70,000 clones listed, 57% were seen once; the top ten hold roughly 14%. This specimen consisted of PBMCs, obtained after 12 months of ibrutinib treatment. Receptors originate from a human donor with chronic lymphocytic leukemia.

This clone was found a few times. CDR3 amino acids: CASRTERNTIYF. The CDR3, as DNA: TGTGCCAGTCGGACAGAAAGGAACACCATATATTTT. The gene calls are TRBV28 and TRBJ1-3, with a weak D call TRBD1 (6 bases). Trimming cost V 9 bases and J 7 bases, with 13 bases left between them. There are 12 residues in the CDR3. Germline V gene lookup returns CDR1 MDHEN and CDR2 SYDVKM.

The sample holds many counts of this clone. The chain combines TRBV5-4 with TRBJ1-4, with 11 nucleotides matching TRBD1. With V trimmed by 4 bases and J by 2 bases, 4 bases remained unmatched. The CDR3 length is 16 residues. The germline V gene encodes CDR1 SGHNT and CDR2 YYREEE (reference sequence). The CDR3 reads CASSQDRGQTNEKLFF. The DNA for the CDR3 is TGTGCCAGCAGCCAGGACAGGGGGCAGACTAATGAAAAACTGTTTTTT.

For this clone: Its ends do not fully match the called genes, so a read error is possible. The rearrangement joins TRBV30 to TRBJ2-1, with 14 bases fitting TRBD2. The germline CDR1 and CDR2 sequences are GTSNPN and SVGIG (reference sequence). The CDR3 spans 12 residues. CDR3 coding DNA: TGTGCCTGGAGAGGACTAGCGGGAGGTCCTGTCTTC. This encodes CAWRGLAGGPVF. The variable domain in full, with the rest retrieved from reference TRBV30 and TRBJ2-1, is SQTIHQWPATLVQPVGSPLSLECTVEGTSNPNLYWYRQAAGRGLQLLFYSVGIGQISSEVPQNLSASRPQDRQFILSSKKLLLSDSGFYLCAWRGLAGGPVFGPGTRLTVL.

Remarks on this clone: A much larger clone is a single base away; this may be a read error. The sample carries other DNA sequences with the same CDR3. This sequence joins TRBV28 and TRBJ1-2; 7 positions agree with TRBD1. The CDR3 extends over 13 amino acids. Trimming took 10 bases from V and 4 from J; bases not matched to a gene: 9. CDR1 is MDHEN and CDR2 is SYDVKM in the germline V gene. In nucleotides, the CDR3 is TGTGCCACTCAGACAGGGCGACTCTATGGCTACACCTTC. Protein sequence: CATQTGRLYGYTF.

This chain connects TRBV18 to TRBJ2-2; D is tentatively TRBD1 or TRBD2 (5 bases each). Trimming shortened V by 4 bases and J by 4 bases, and 16 bases separated the two germline ends. The germline CDR1 and CDR2 sequences are KGHSH and LQKENI. The CDR3 is 16 amino acids. CDR3 DNA: TGTGCCAGCTCACAGCTCAACTATGGGGGCACCGGGGAGCTGTTTTTT. Translated, it gives CASSQLNYGGTGELFF.

This clone has a handful of counts. The chain has TRBV19 and TRBJ1-4, with TRBD1 matching over 7 bases. Per the germline V gene, CDR1 is LNHDA and CDR2 is SQIVND (reference sequence). There are 14 residues in the CDR3. Germline trimming cut 8 bases from V and 7 bases from J; bases unmatched to any gene: 10. This chain's CDR3 is CASEDRTGGEKLFF. Here the CDR3 DNA reads TGTGCCAGTGAGGACAGGACAGGTGGTGAAAAACTGTTTTTT. The variable domain in full, completed from reference TRBV19 and TRBJ1-4, reads DGGITQSPKYLFRKEGQNVTLSCEQNLNHDAMYWYRQDPGQGLRLIYYSQIVNDFQKGDIAEGYSVSREKKESFPLTVTSAQKNPTAFYLCASEDRTGGEKLFFGSGTQLSVL.

V and J are TRBV6-6 and TRBJ2-1; no definite D call. V was trimmed by 0 bases and J by 13 bases, leaving 19 bases between them. This CDR3 has 15 residues. CDR1 is MNHNY and CDR2 is SVGAGI in the germline V gene (reference sequence). The CDR3 loop reads CASSYSLTLPGEQFF. The CDR3 region has the DNA TGTGCCAGCAGTTACTCGTTGACATTACCCGGTGAACAGTTCTTC.

The chain uses TRBV28 and TRBJ2-7; no clear D. This CDR3 comprises 16 residues. The V and J ends lost 4 bases and 0 bases respectively, with 16 bases between them. Germline CDR1 and CDR2: MDHEN and SYDVKM. CDR3 sequence: CASSWGSSILSYEQYF. CDR3 sequence (DNA): TGTGCCAGCAGTTGGGGAAGCTCAATCCTCTCCTACGAGCAGTACTTC. Using reference TRBV28 and TRBJ2-7 for the parts outside the CDR3, the full variable domain is DVKVTQSSRYLVKRTGEKVFLECVQDMDHENMFWYRQDPGLGLRLIYFSYDVKMKEKGDIPEGYSVSREKKERFSLILESASTNQTSMYLCASSWGSSILSYEQYFGPGTRLTVT.

The J gene is TRBJ1-1, the V gene TRBV19, with no clear D. V was trimmed by 3 bases and J by 2 bases, leaving 13 bases between them. CDR1 is LNHDA, CDR2 SQIVND, per germline (reference sequence). This CDR3 is 15 amino acids long. The CDR3 is CASSIKEGKNTEAFF. The CDR3, as DNA: TGTGCCAGTAGTATCAAGGAGGGAAAAAACACTGAAGCTTTCTTT.

The chain couples TRBV4-1 to TRBJ2-1; 8 nucleotides align to TRBD2. The CDR3 consists of 20 residues. V was clipped by 3 bases and J by 2 bases; unmatched bases: 18. CDR1 is MGHRA and CDR2 is YSYEKL in the germline V gene. The CDR3 sequence is CASSQDGALLTSGPYNEQFF. CDR3 nucleotides: TGCGCCAGCAGCCAGGATGGAGCGCTTTTAACTAGCGGCCCCTACAATGAGCAGTTCTTC.

The J gene is TRBJ1-1, the V gene TRBV19, with 7 bases lining up with TRBD1. This CDR3 spans 16 amino acids. V shed 7 bases, J shed 2 bases, and the junction held 13 bases outside the gene matches. Per the germline V gene, CDR1 is LNHDA and CDR2 is SQIVND (reference sequence). CDR3 sequence: CASTAVTGRVNTEAFF. The CDR3 DNA sequence: TGTGCCAGTACCGCCGTGACAGGGAGAGTAAACACTGAAGCTTTCTTT.